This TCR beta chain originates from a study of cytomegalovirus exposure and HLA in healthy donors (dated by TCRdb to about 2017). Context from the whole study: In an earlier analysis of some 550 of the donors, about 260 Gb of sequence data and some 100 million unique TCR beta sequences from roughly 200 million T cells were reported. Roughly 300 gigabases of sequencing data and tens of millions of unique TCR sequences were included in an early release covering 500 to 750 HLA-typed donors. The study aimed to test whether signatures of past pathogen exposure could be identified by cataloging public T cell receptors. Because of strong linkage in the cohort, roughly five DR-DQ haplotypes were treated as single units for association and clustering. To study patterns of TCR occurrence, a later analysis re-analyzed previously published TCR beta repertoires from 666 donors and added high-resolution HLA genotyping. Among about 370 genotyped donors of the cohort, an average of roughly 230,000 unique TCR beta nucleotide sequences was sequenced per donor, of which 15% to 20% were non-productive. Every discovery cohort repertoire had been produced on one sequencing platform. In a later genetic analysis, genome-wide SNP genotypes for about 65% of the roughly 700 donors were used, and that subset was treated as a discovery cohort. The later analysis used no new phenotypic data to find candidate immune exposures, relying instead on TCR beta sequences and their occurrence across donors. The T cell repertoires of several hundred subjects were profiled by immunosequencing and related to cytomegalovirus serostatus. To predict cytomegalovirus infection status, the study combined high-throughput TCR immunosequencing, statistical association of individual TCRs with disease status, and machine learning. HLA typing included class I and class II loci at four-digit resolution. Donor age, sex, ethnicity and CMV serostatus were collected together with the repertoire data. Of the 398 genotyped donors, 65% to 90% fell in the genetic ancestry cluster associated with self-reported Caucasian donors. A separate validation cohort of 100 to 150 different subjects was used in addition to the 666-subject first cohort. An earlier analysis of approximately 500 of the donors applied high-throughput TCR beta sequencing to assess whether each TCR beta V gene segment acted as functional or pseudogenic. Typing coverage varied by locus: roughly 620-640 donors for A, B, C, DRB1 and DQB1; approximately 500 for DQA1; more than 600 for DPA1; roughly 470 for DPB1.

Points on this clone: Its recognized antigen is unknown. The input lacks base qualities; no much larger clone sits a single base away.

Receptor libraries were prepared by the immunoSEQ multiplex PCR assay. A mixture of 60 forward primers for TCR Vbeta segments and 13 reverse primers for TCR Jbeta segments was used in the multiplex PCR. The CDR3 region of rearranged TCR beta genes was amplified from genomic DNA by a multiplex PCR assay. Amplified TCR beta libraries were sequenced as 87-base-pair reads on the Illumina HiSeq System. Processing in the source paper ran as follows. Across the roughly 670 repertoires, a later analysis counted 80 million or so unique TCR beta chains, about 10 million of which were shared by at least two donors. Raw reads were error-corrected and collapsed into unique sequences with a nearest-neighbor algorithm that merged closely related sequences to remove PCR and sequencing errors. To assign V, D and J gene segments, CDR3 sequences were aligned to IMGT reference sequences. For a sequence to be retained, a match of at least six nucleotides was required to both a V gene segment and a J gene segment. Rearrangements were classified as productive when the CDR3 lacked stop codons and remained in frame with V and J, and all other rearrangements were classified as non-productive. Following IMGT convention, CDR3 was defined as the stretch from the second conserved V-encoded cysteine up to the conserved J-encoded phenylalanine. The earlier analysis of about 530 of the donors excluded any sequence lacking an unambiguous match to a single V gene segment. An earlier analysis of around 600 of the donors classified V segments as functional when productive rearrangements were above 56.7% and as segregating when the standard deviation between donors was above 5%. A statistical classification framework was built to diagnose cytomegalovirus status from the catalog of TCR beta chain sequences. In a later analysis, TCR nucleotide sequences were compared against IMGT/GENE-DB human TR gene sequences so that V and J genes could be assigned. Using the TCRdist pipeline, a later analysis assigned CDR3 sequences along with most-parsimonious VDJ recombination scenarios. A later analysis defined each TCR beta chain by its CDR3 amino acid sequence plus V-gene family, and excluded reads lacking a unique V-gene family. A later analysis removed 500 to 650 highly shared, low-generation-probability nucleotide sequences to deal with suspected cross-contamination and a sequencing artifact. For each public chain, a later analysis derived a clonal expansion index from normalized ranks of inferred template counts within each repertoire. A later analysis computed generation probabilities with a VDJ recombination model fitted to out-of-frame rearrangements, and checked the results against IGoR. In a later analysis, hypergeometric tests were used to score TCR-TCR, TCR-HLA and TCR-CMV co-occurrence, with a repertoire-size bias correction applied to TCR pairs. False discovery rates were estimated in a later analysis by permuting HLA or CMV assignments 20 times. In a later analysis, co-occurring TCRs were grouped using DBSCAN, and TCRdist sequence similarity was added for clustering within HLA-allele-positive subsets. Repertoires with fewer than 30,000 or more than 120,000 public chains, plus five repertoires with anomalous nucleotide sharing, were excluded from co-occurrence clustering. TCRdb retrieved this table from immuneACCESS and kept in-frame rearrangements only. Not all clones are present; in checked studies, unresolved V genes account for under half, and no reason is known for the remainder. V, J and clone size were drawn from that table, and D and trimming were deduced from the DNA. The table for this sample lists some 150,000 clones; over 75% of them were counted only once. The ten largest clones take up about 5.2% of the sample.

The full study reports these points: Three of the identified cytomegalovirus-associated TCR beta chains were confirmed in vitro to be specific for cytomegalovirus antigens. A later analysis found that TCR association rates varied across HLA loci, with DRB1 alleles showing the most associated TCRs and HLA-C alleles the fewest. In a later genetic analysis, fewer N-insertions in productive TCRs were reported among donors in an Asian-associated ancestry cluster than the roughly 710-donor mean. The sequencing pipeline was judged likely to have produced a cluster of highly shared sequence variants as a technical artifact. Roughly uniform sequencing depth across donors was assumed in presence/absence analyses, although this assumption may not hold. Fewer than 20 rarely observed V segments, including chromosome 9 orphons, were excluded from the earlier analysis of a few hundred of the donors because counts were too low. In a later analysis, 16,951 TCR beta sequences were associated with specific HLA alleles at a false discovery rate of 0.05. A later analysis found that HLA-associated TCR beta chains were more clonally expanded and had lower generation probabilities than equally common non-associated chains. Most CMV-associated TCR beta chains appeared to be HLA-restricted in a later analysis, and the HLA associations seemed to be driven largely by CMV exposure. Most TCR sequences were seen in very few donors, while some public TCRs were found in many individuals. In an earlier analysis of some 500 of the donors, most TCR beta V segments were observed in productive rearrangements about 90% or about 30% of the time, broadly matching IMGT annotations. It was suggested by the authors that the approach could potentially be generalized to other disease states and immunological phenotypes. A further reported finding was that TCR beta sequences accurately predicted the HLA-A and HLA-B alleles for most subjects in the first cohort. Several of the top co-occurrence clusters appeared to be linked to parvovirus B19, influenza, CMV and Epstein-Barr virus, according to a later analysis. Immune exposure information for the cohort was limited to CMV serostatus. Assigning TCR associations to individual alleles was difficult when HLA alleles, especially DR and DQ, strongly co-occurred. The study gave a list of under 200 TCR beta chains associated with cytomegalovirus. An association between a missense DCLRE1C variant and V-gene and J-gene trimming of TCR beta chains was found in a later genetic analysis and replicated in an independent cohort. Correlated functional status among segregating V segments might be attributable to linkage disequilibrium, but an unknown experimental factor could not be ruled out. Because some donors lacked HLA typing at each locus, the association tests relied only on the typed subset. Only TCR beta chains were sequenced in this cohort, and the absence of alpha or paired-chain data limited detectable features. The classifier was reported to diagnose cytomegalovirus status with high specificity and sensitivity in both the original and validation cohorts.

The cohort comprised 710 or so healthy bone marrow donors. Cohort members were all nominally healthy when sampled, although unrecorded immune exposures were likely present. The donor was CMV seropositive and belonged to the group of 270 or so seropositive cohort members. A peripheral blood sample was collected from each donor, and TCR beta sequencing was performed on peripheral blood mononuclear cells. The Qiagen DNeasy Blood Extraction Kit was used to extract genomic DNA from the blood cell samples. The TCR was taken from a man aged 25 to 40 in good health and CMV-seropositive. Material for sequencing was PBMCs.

CDR3 sequence: CASSAGNGLAKNIQYF. The DNA is as follows: TGTGCCAGCAGTGCGGGGAACGGACTAGCCAAAAACATTCAGTACTTC. The chain employs TRBV6-1 and TRBJ2-4; TRBD2 is a weak D gene call, 5 bases matching. The CDR3 measures 16 amino acids from cysteine to phenylalanine. The kept DNA is CDR3 alone, 48 bases in frame from the first base. From the germline V gene, CDR1 is MNHNS and CDR2 is SASEGT. V is pared back by 4 bases and J by 0 bases, with 13 bases lying between the germline termini.